This T cell receptor (beta chain) was captured by sequencing in a study of T cell responses to AZD1222 COVID-19 vaccine. Study at large: Recipients boosted at about 4 weeks or about 12 weeks are pooled. Notes on the study in general: Reportedly, close to half of spike-specific TCRs are directed against unmutated variant regions. There were vaccine-associated CD4 TCRs across spike, dominant at 160-218 and 743-854.

A note on this clone: What it binds is unknown.

This table comes from immunoSEQ multiplex PCR, and its TCRdb copy is limited to in-frame clones, with some not included. The repertoire holds about 130,000 clones, with about 91% as singletons. The source material was peripheral blood, sampled on day 0 of AZD1222 vaccination. The TCR sequence derives from an adult in good health.

Here the CDR3 reads CASSLVRGSSYNEQFF. The CDR3 region has the DNA TGTGCCAGCAGCCTCGTACGGGGGAGCTCCTACAATGAGCAGTTCTTC. The chain has TRBV7-9 and TRBJ2-1, with D maybe TRBD2 (6 bases). V lost 5 bases, J lost 0 bases, and 14 bases lay in between. The CDR3 runs to 16 residues. CDR1 is SEHNR, CDR2 FQNEAQ, per germline (reference sequence).